The next 20 T cell receptor beta chains were all read from a single sample in a study of T-cell memory formation after mild COVID-19. MiXCR, run by TCRdb on the 5' RACE reads, gives a single entry per CDR3 protein. This table holds around 510,000 distinct CDR3 sequences, about a fifth found once. The sample comprised PBMCs or a T cell subset sorted from them (not recorded which). Receptors originate from an adult woman who had mild COVID-19 (a few samples of this study predate the infection). Cell type and time point are not known.

V is TRBV12-3 or TRBV12-4 and J is TRBJ1-1; 7 bases align to TRBD1. The CDR3 has 17 amino acids. Trimming cost V 4 bases and J 1 base; bases outside gene matches: 12. The CDR3: CASSSDRDRMGNTEAFF. DNA for the CDR3: TGTGCCAGCAGTTCCGACAGGGACCGCATGGGGAACACTGAAGCTTTCTTT.

The J gene is TRBJ2-3, the V gene TRBV6-2 or TRBV6-3; D call uncertain. Trimming pared 9 bases from V and 6 bases from J, leaving 13 bases between. The CDR3 has 12 residues. Germline values: CDR1 MNHEY, CDR2 SVGEGT. The CDR3 sequence is CARSRSSDTQYF. CDR3 coding DNA: TGTGCCAGAAGTAGATCCTCGGATACGCAGTATTTT.

The rearrangement uses TRBV11-2 and TRBJ2-5; TRBD1 aligns across 7 bases. J lost 5 bases, V lost 5 bases, and 11 bases had no gene match. Germline CDR1 is SGHAT and CDR2 is FQNNGV. This CDR3 region has 15 residues. The CDR3 nucleotides read TGTGCCAGCAGCCTACAGGGGCGAAAGGGGGAGACCCAGTACTTC. As protein: CASSLQGRKGETQYF.

The chain is built from TRBV12-3 or TRBV12-4 and TRBJ1-5; D ambiguous. The V end lost 6 bases, the J end lost 0 bases, and 6 bases lay between the germline ends. CDR3 length equals 13 residues. The CDR3 loop reads CASSGNSNQPQHF. For the CDR3, the DNA is TGTGCCAGCAGCGGTAATAGCAATCAGCCCCAGCATTTT.

This clonotype was seen more than once but under ten times. V and J are TRBV20-1 and TRBJ2-1; D remains ambiguous. The CDR3 runs to 18 residues. The germline gives CDR1 DFQATT, CDR2 SNEGSKA (reference sequence). The ends were cut back, 3 bases at V and 7 bases at J, with 28 bases in the middle. The CDR3 nucleotides are TGCAGTGCTAGCTCTCCGGAAATCTCTACCCAAGGGATTAATGAGCAGTTCTTC. Its protein is CSASSPEISTQGINEQFF.

This clonotype was detected a few times. CDR3 sequence reads: CASSEPGQSHMNTEAFF. In nucleotides, the CDR3 is TGTGCCAGCAGCGAACCGGGACAGTCTCATATGAACACTGAAGCTTTCTTT. The V and J genes are TRBV5-4 and TRBJ1-1; 7 nucleotides line up with TRBD1. The CDR3 extends over 17 amino acids. Germline values: CDR1 SGHNT, CDR2 YYREEE (reference sequence). V trimming: 4 bases; J trimming: 0 bases; junction bases outside the gene matches: 12.

V is TRBV6-2 or TRBV6-3 and J is TRBJ2-3, with a weak D call TRBD1 (6 bases). Germline assignment: CDR1 MNHEY and CDR2 SVGEGT. The CDR3 totals 18 residues. The V end was cut by 6 bases, the J end by 10 bases, with 32 bases between. The CDR3 sequence is CASRRVTGHGSGRGPQYF. The CDR3 DNA follows: TGTGCCAGCAGAAGGGTGACGGGACATGGATCGGGTCGGGGTCCGCAGTATTTT.

This rearrangement joins TRBV6-4 to TRBJ1-5; D unresolved. Germline V gene data show CDR1 as MRHNA and CDR2 as SNTAGT. V was cut by 3 bases and J by 5 bases, with 8 bases left in between. The CDR3 contains 13 residues. The CDR3 sequence: CASSEQIYQPQHF. The CDR3 region has the DNA TGTGCCAGCAGTGAACAGATTTATCAGCCCCAGCATTTT.

This clonotype was observed at least ten times. The chain has TRBV4-1 and TRBJ2-7; 8 nucleotides align to TRBD2. The CDR3 sequence is 16 residues long. Germline assignment: CDR1 MGHRA and CDR2 YSYEKL. Losses at the gene ends were 0 bases for V and 0 bases for J; bases not matched to a gene: 4. The CDR3 loop reads CASSQDLRGVSYEQYF. The CDR3 nucleotides are TGCGCCAGCAGCCAAGATCTGCGGGGGGTCTCCTACGAGCAGTACTTC.

This clonotype was seen a few times. The J gene is TRBJ2-7, the V gene TRBV3-1; perhaps TRBD2 as D (5 bases). Trimming took 3 bases from V and 7 from J, leaving 10 bases between them. The CDR3 spans 12 residues. In germline, CDR1 is LGHDT, CDR2 YNNKEL (reference sequence). CDR3 DNA sequence: TGTGCCAGCAGCCACCGGGGTTGGGAGCAGTACTTC. Protein: CASSHRGWEQYF.

DNA for the CDR3: TGTGCCATCAGTGAGTCGGAAATAGCGGTACGTGGGGAGCAGTACTTC. Protein product: CAISESEIAVRGEQYF. The chain couples TRBV10-3 to TRBJ2-7; TRBD2 is a possible D gene (6 bases). CDR1 and CDR2 (germline): ENHRY, SYGVKD. The ends were cut back, 0 bases at V and 7 bases at J, with 19 bases in the middle. This CDR3 has 16 amino acids.

The chain has TRBV20-1 and TRBJ2-1, with 8 nucleotides matching TRBD2. The CDR3 sequence is 18 residues long. In germline, CDR1 is DFQATT, CDR2 SNEGSKA (reference sequence). J lost 6 bases, V lost 3 bases, and 19 bases had no gene match. The CDR3 spells CSARPLRRREGPLNEQFF. CDR3 nucleotide sequence: TGCAGTGCTAGGCCACTACGACGCCGGGAGGGCCCCCTCAATGAGCAGTTCTTC.

This clonotype was counted between two and nine times. The J gene is TRBJ2-1, the V gene TRBV4-1, with 9 nucleotides matching TRBD2. Germline lookup yields CDR1 MGHRA and CDR2 YSYEKL. After removal of 0 bases from V and 6 bases from J, the junction contained 9 bases not matched to a gene. This CDR3 has 17 amino acids. The chain's CDR3 is CASSQEGLAVGSNEQFF. For the CDR3, the DNA is TGCGCCAGCAGCCAAGAGGGACTAGCAGTTGGATCCAATGAGCAGTTCTTC.

This clonotype was observed a few times. The chain has TRBV4-3 and TRBJ2-2; no reliable D call. The CDR3 has 18 amino acids. Germline V CDR1 and CDR2: LGHNA, YSLEER. Trimming took 0 bases from V and 0 from J, leaving 14 bases between them. CDR3 in DNA: TGCGCCAGCAGCCAAGATCCGCTCCGCGGACCGAACACCGGGGAGCTGTTTTTT. Its protein product is CASSQDPLRGPNTGELFF.

The chain links TRBV24-1 to TRBJ2-1; D remains unclear. With 4 bases removed from V and 4 bases from J, the gap between germline ends came to 10 bases. Germline V gene sequence: CDR1 KGHDR, CDR2 SFDVKD. The CDR3 consists of 14 residues. As DNA, the CDR3 is TGTGCCACCAGTGACTCCGGCCCGTACAATGAGCAGTTCTTC. Encoded protein: CATSDSGPYNEQFF.

The chain carries TRBV18 and TRBJ1-4; 8 bases map to TRBD1. The CDR3 totals 18 residues. The germline CDR1 and CDR2 sequences are KGHSH and LQKENI. Losses at the gene ends were 4 bases for V and 4 bases for J; bases not matched to a gene: 14. The CDR3 spells CASSRVSIRGLGNEKLFF. Written as DNA, the CDR3 is TGTGCCAGCTCACGCGTCTCGATCAGGGGGCTTGGTAATGAAAAACTGTTTTTT. The full variable domain, with the rest looked up from reference TRBV18 and TRBJ1-4, is NAGVMQNPRHLVRRRGQEARLRCSPMKGHSHVYWYRQLPEEGLKFMVYLQKENIIDESGMPKERFSAEFPKEGPSILRIQQVVRGDSAAYFCASSRVSIRGLGNEKLFFGSGTQLSVL.

The J gene is TRBJ2-1, the V gene TRBV7-6; 9 positions agree with TRBD2. CDR1 SGHVS and CDR2 FNYEAQ come from the germline V gene. This CDR3 region has 17 residues. V trimming: 0 bases; J trimming: 7 bases; junction bases outside the gene matches: 10. The DNA of the CDR3 is TGTGCCAGCAGCTTAGCGCCTGCGGGGGGGCCAACGAATGAGCAGTTCTTC. Translation: CASSLAPAGGPTNEQFF.

This chain links TRBV6-1 with TRBJ2-5; no clear D. V shed 1 base and J shed 4 bases, with 10 bases lying between them. There are 14 residues in the CDR3. CDR1 is MNHNS, CDR2 SASEGT, per germline. The CDR3 loop reads CASSEVPRVETQYF. CDR3 nucleotide sequence: TGTGCCAGCAGTGAAGTCCCCCGGGTAGAGACCCAGTACTTC.

Only a few counts were recorded for this clonotype. The chain links TRBV7-2 to TRBJ1-5; D gene uncertain. This CDR3 is 16 amino acids long. Germline CDR1 and CDR2: SGHTA and FQGNSA. V lost 3 bases and J 3 bases, leaving 15 bases between the germline ends. CDR3 region: CASSLTGILLNQPQHF. The CDR3 nucleotides read TGTGCCAGCAGCTTGACCGGGATCCTACTCAATCAGCCCCAGCATTTT.

The V and J genes are TRBV30 and TRBJ1-2, with D maybe TRBD1 (5 bases). V lost 3 bases to trimming and J lost 0 bases, with 20 bases between them. CDR1 and CDR2 from the germline V gene are GTSNPN and SVGIG (reference sequence). This CDR3 comprises 17 residues. In nucleotides, the CDR3 is TGTGCCTGGAGCTCCTACCGGGACTATAAAGCTAACTATGGCTACACCTTC. Its translation is CAWSSYRDYKANYGYTF.